This is a list of T cell receptor beta chains from one sample in a study of early stage breast cancer tumors. Produced via immunoSEQ multiplex PCR; TCRdb's table is partial and in-frame only. This sample has about 72,000 clones, with roughly three quarters found just once. Sequences were obtained from blood. Receptors were obtained from a person aged 55 to 75 with breast cancer. Both conserved end residues are part of each CDR3. A D gene is named only where the DNA matches it firmly. Clone size appears in some rows only: once, few, many, or a class for an expanded clone.

size	V	D	J	DNA	CDR3
NA	TRBV7-8	NA	TRBJ2-4	TGTGCCAGCAGCGCCGGACAAGCCAAAAACATTCAGTACTTC	CASSAGQAKNIQYF
NA	TRBV19	TRBD1	TRBJ2-2	TGTGCCAGTAGCCTCACAGGGGCCTCGATCAACACCGGGGAGCTGTTTTTT	CASSLTGASINTGELFF
NA	TRBV5-1	TRBD1	TRBJ2-1	TGCGCCAGCAGCTTTGAACCGGGACAGATCGGGGAGCAGTTCTTC	CASSFEPGQIGEQFF
NA	TRBV6-5	TRBD2	TRBJ2-1	TGTGCCAGCAGTCCCTCGGGGAGGGCTTACAATGAGCAGTTCTTC	CASSPSGRAYNEQFF
NA	TRBV10-3	TRBD1	TRBJ1-2	TGTGCCATCAGGGACGACAGGGGGAACTATGGCTACACCTTC	CAIRDDRGNYGYTF
NA	TRBV5-5	TRBD2	TRBJ2-3	TGTGCCAGCAGCTTGGGACTAGCGGCGCACACAGATACGCAGTATTTT	CASSLGLAAHTDTQYF
NA	TRBV6-5	NA	TRBJ1-1	TGTGCCAGCAGGGGCAGTTTTTCGAACACTGAAGCTTTCTTT	CASRGSFSNTEAFF
NA	TRBV9	NA	TRBJ2-7	TGTGCCAGCAGCCCTCATGGGGGGGGCTCGTACGAGCAGTACTTC	CASSPHGGGSYEQYF
NA	TRBV6-5	NA	TRBJ1-5	TGTGCCAGCAGTAGATCCCTGGGGAATCAGCCCCAGCATTTT	CASSRSLGNQPQHF
few	TRBV5-1	TRBD1	TRBJ2-3	TGCGCCAGCGGACTCTCGACAGGGCGAGGAACAGATACGCAGTATTTT	CASGLSTGRGTDTQYF
NA	TRBV11-2	TRBD1	TRBJ2-7	TGTGCCAGCAGCCCGGGACAGGGGAGATGGGCCTACGAGCAGTACTTC	CASSPGQGRWAYEQYF
NA	TRBV2	NA	TRBJ2-4	TGTGCCACCGACGACTCCCGGGGGCTGAAAAACATTCAGTACTTC	CATDDSRGLKNIQYF
NA	TRBV5-1	TRBD2	TRBJ2-3	TGCGCCAGCAGCTTGGCCGGGGGGGTCACCGTGGCAGATACGCAGTATTTT	CASSLAGGVTVADTQYF
few	TRBV29-1	NA	TRBJ1-5	TGCAGCGTTGCGACAGGTCCCAGCAATCAGCCCCAGCATTTT	CSVATGPSNQPQHF
NA	TRBV6-6	TRBD2	TRBJ2-1	TGTGCCACAAGGACTAGCGGGAGCTATGAGCAGTTCTTC	CATRTSGSYEQFF
NA	TRBV10-3	NA	TRBJ2-1	TGTGCCATCAGTGAGTTGACTGATGAGCAGTTCTTC	CAISELTDEQFF
NA	TRBV5-1	TRBD2	TRBJ2-7	TGCGCCAGCATGGGACTAGCTTCGTACGAGCAGTACTTC	CASMGLASYEQYF
NA	TRBV7-2	NA	TRBJ2-7	TGTGCCAGCAGGTCCCGAGAGACCTACGAGCAGTACTTC	CASRSRETYEQYF
NA	TRBV28	TRBD1	TRBJ1-2	TGTGCCAGCAGTTTAGGGACAGGACCTTATGGCTACACCTTC	CASSLGTGPYGYTF
NA	TRBV11-2	NA	TRBJ1-3	TGTGCCAGCAGCCTAACAGCTGGGGGTCCCGGAAACACCATATATTTT	CASSLTAGGPGNTIYF
once	TRBV6-1	TRBD1	TRBJ1-6	TGTGCCAGCACACAGGGGGCCTCCTATAATTCACCCCTCCACTTT	CASTQGASYNSPLHF
NA	TRBV2	NA	TRBJ2-6	TGTGCCAGCAGATACAGGGCCCGGTCTTCTGGGGCCAACGTCCTGACTTTC	CASRYRARSSGANVLTF
NA	TRBV6-6	NA	TRBJ2-7	TGTGCCAGCAGTTACTCGAACACACAGGGACGGTACGAGCAGTACTTC	CASSYSNTQGRYEQYF
NA	TRBV5-1	TRBD1	TRBJ2-1	TGCGCCAGCACCAGGGGACAGGGAGGAGGGGGGAACAATGAGCAGTTCTTC	CASTRGQGGGGNNEQFF
few	TRBV7-9	NA	TRBJ1-6	TGTGCCAGCAGCTTAGTCTCGGGGGAGGGTTCACCCCTCCACTTT	CASSLVSGEGSPLHF
few	TRBV7-9	TRBD1	TRBJ1-4	TGTGCCAGCAGCTTCGGCGGGACAGGGGTCGAAAAACTGTTTTTT	CASSFGGTGVEKLFF
once	TRBV6-6	TRBD1	TRBJ2-7	TGTGCCAGCAGTTCGACCGGGACAGGGAAAAGCGAGCAGTACTTC	CASSSTGTGKSEQYF
NA	TRBV2	NA	TRBJ2-7	TGTGCCAGCAGGGTCGGAGCCGGGTCCTCCTACGAGCAGTACTTC	CASRVGAGSSYEQYF
NA	TRBV7-9	NA	TRBJ1-4	TGTGCCAGCAACTGGGGGGGCGCTAATGAAAAACTGTTTTTT	CASNWGGANEKLFF
NA	TRBV4-1	NA	TRBJ1-5	TGCGCCAGCAGCCAAGGTCGGGGGCTCAATCAGCCCCAGCATTTT	CASSQGRGLNQPQHF